A single sample gave rise to the 14 T cell receptor beta chains below, sequenced in a study of T-cell reconstitution after alpha-beta-depleted transplantation in children. A TCRbeta library incorporating unique molecular identifiers was prepared. TCRdb re-called the PCR reads with MiXCR, one entry per CDR3 protein. The sample lists 350,000 to 400,000 distinct CDR3 sequences, approximately 20% seen once, with 3.8% in the top ten. The material sequenced was PBMCs from the stem cell graft donor, taken from the stem cell graft. The receptor set was obtained from a human donor who donated a stem cell graft to a child with acute myeloid leukemia.

The chain uses TRBV12-3 or TRBV12-4 and TRBJ2-3, with 7 positions matching TRBD2. V lost 6 bases to trimming and J lost 1 base; unmatched junction nucleotides: 10. This CDR3 is built from 16 residues. In nucleotides, the CDR3 is TGTGCCAGCAGAACTTCTTCTAGCGGAGGCACAGATACGCAGTATTTT. Translating gives CASRTSSSGGTDTQYF.

This chain links TRBV24-1 with TRBJ2-1; 9 bases map to TRBD2. The trim removed 5 bases at V and 8 bases at J, leaving 12 bases unmatched. Germline-derived CDR1 and CDR2 are KGHDR and SFDVKD. The CDR3 contains 16 residues. The CDR3 spells CATSGLLAGGNYEQFF. DNA for the CDR3: TGTGCCACCAGTGGCCTACTAGCGGGCGGTAACTATGAGCAGTTCTTC.

This clonotype occurred a few times. V gene TRBV5-1 combines with J gene TRBJ2-5, with a possible D match to TRBD2 (6 bases). The V end was cut by 0 bases, the J end by 5 bases, with 11 bases between. Germline V gene sequence: CDR1 SGHRS, CDR2 YFSETQ. The CDR3 loop spans 14 amino acids. CDR3 DNA: TGCGCCAGCAGCTTGGATACGGGGAGGGAGACCCAGTACTTC. It is translated as CASSLDTGRETQYF. Drawing the rest from reference TRBV5-1 and TRBJ2-5, the complete variable domain is KAGVTQTPRYLIKTRGQQVTLSCSPISGHRSVSWYQQTPGQGLQFLFEYFSETQRNKGNFPGRFSGRQFSNSRSEMNVSTLELGDSALYLCASSLDTGRETQYFGPGTRLLVL.

This chain connects TRBV29-1 to TRBJ2-2, with no clear D. The V end was cut by 3 bases, the J end by 2 bases, with 7 bases between. The germline V gene encodes CDR1 SQVTM and CDR2 ANQGSEA. There are 13 residues in the CDR3. The CDR3 DNA is TGCAGCGTTGATCCCGAAAACACCGGGGAGCTGTTTTTT. Its translation: CSVDPENTGELFF.

This chain links TRBV7-2 with TRBJ2-7; TRBD2 matches at 12 bases. The germline CDR1 and CDR2 sequences are SGHTA and FQGNSA. Trimming at V came to 4 bases and at J to 2 bases, leaving 6 bases not matched to a gene. The CDR3 runs 16 residues. The CDR3 protein is CASSSTTSGRPYEQYF. The CDR3 region has the DNA TGTGCCAGCAGCTCCACCACTAGCGGGAGGCCCTACGAGCAGTACTTC.

The V gene is TRBV12-3 or TRBV12-4, the J gene TRBJ2-3; possibly TRBD2 for D (6 bases). Trimming shortened V by 6 bases and J by 7 bases, and 20 bases separated the two germline ends. The CDR3 runs to 15 residues. CDR3 loop: CASRNRDFPLNTQYF. The CDR3, as DNA: TGTGCCAGCAGGAACCGGGACTTTCCACTAAATACGCAGTATTTT.

This clonotype occurred many times. V usage is TRBV7-2 and J usage is TRBJ2-5; 9 positions agree with TRBD2. The germline gives CDR1 SGHTA, CDR2 FQGNSA. V lost 5 bases, J lost 5 bases, and 12 bases stayed unmatched. The CDR3 spans 16 residues. This CDR3 is CASSPALAGVGETQYF. CDR3 coding DNA: TGTGCCAGCAGCCCGGCGTTAGCGGGAGTGGGGGAGACCCAGTACTTC.

The CDR3 nucleotides are TGTGCCAGCAGCTTATTGGAAGACTCTTCCTACGAGCAGTACTTC. Amino acids: CASSLLEDSSYEQYF. The genes are TRBV7-8 and TRBJ2-7; D is undetermined. Germline V gives CDR1 SGHVS, CDR2 FQNEAQ. The CDR3 has 15 residues. The V gene lost 2 bases and the J gene lost 1 base, with 12 bases spanning the gap.

In its sample, this clonotype was seen many times. The chain has TRBV29-1 and TRBJ1-1, with TRBD1 as a possible D gene (5 bases). The germline V and J ends were trimmed by 3 bases and 4 bases, with 12 bases remaining between them. The CDR3 loop spans 13 amino acids. Per germline, CDR1 SQVTM and CDR2 ANQGSEA. The DNA for the CDR3 is TGCAGCGTTGACACAGGTTGGGGCACTGAAGCTTTCTTT. Protein: CSVDTGWGTEAFF. Full variable domain (remainder filled in from reference TRBV29-1 and TRBJ1-1): SAVISQKPSRDICQRGTSLTIQCQVDSQVTMMFWYRQQPGQSLTLIATANQGSEATYESGFVIDKFPISRPNLTFSTLTVSNMSPEDSSIYLCSVDTGWGTEAFFGQGTRLTVV.

This clonotype was seen more than once but under ten times. The CDR3: CASSQTRGAKNIQYF. CDR3 in DNA: TGTGCCAGCAGTCAGACAAGAGGGGCCAAAAACATTCAGTACTTC. This chain connects TRBV12-3 or TRBV12-4 to TRBJ2-4, with D perhaps TRBD2 (5 bases). V dropped 5 bases and J dropped 1 base, with 12 bases sitting between them. The CDR3 extends over 15 amino acids.

This clonotype was observed a few times. The genes are TRBV11-2 and TRBJ2-3; TRBD2 matches at 9 bases. The CDR3 extends over 18 amino acids. J lost 5 bases, V lost 4 bases, and 16 bases had no gene match. Germline V CDR1 and CDR2: SGHAT, FQNNGV. The CDR3 coding sequence is TGTGCCAGCAGCTCCAGACTTGCGGGAGGGCGGTGGATAGATACGCAGTATTTT. As protein: CASSSRLAGGRWIDTQYF.

Only one count was recorded for this clonotype. CDR3 residues: CASRKTSGGDYEQFF. CDR3 coding DNA: TGTGCCAGCAGAAAAACTAGCGGGGGTGACTATGAGCAGTTCTTC. The chain recombines TRBV7-2 with TRBJ2-1; 11 bases are a match to TRBD2. The junction had 9 bases not matched to a gene; V was cut back by 6 bases and J by 8 bases. The germline V gene encodes CDR1 SGHTA and CDR2 FQGNSA. The CDR3 loop spans 15 amino acids.

The J gene is TRBJ2-7, the V gene TRBV4-1; D gene unclear. The length of the CDR3 is 14 residues. The germline V gene encodes CDR1 MGHRA and CDR2 YSYEKL. V lost 0 bases, J lost 4 bases, and 10 bases lay in between. The CDR3 DNA reads TGCGCCAGCAGCCAAGACATCTGGGGTTACGAGCAGTACTTC. It yields the protein CASSQDIWGYEQYF.

This clonotype was recorded a few times. The chain couples TRBV12-3 or TRBV12-4 to TRBJ2-7, with D unclear. The ends were cut back, 1 base at V and 2 bases at J, with 6 bases in the middle. The length of the CDR3 is 13 residues. The CDR3: CASSLVSAYEQYF. The CDR3 bases are TGTGCCAGCAGTTTAGTTTCGGCCTACGAGCAGTACTTC.